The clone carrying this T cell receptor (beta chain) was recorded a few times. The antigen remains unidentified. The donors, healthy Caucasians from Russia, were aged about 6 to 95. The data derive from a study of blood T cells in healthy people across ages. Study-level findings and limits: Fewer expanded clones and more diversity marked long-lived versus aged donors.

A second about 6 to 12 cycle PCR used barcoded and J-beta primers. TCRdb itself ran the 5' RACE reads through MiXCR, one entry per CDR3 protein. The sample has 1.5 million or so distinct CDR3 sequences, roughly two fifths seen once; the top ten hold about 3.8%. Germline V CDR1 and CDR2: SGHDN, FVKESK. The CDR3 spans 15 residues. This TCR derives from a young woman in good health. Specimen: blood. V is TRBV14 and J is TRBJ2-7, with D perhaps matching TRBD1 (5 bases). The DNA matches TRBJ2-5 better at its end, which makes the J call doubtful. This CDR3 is CASSQRYGQGETQYF. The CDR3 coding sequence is TGTGCCAGCAGCCAACGGTACGGACAAGGGGAGACCCAGTACTTC.